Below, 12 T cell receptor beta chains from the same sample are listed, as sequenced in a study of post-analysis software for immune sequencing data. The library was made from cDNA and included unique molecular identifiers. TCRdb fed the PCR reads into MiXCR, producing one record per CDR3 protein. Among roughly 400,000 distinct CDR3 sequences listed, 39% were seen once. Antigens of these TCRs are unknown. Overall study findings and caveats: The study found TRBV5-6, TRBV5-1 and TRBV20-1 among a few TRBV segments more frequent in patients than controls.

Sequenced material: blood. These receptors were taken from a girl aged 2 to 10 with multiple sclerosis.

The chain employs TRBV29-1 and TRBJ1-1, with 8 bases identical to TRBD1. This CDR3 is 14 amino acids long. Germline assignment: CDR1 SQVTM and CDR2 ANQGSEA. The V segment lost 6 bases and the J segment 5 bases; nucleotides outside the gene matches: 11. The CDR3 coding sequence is TGCAGCGTCCCCCGGAGACAGGGGCGAACTGAAGCTTTCTTT. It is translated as CSVPRRQGRTEAFF.

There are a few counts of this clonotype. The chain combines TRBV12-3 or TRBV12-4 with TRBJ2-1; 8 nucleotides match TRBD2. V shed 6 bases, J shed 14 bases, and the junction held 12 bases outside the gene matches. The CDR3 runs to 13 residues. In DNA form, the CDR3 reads TGTGCCAGCAGCCCGCCTCCGGGGGGGCGCGAGTTCTTC. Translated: CASSPPPGGREFF.

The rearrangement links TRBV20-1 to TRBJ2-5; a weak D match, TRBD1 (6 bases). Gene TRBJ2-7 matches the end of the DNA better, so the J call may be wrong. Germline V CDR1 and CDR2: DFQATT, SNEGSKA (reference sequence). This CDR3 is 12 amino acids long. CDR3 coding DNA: TGCAGTGCTAGGACAGGACCCTACGAGCAGTACTTC. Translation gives CSARTGPYEQYF.

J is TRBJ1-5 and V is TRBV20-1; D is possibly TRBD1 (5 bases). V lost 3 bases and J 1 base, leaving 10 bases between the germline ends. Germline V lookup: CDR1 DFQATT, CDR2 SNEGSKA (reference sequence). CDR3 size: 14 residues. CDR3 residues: CSARSPGSNQPQHF. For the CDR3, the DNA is TGCAGTGCTAGGAGCCCAGGGAGCAATCAGCCCCAGCATTTT.

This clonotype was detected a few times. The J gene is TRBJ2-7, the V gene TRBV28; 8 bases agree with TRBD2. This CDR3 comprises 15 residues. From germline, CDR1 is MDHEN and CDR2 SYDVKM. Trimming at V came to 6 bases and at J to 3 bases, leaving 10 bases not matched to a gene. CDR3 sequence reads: CASRAALGRVYEQYF. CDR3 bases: TGTGCCAGCAGGGCGGCGCTCGGGAGGGTCTACGAGCAGTACTTC. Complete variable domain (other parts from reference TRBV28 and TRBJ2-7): DVKVTQSSRYLVKRTGEKVFLECVQDMDHENMFWYRQDPGLGLRLIYFSYDVKMKEKGDIPEGYSVSREKKERFSLILESASTNQTSMYLCASRAALGRVYEQYFGPGTRLTVT.

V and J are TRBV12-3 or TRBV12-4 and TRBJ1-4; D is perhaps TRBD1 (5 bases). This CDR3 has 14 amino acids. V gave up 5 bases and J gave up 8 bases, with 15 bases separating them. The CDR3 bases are TGTGCCAGCAGTACCCGGGGACCTGGGGAAAAACTGTTTTTT. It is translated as CASSTRGPGEKLFF.

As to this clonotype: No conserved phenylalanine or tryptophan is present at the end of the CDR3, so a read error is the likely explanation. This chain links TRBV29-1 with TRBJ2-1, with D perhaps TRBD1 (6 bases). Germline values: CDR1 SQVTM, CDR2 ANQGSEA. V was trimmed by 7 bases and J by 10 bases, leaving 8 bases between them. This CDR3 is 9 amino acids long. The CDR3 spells CSAGTEQFC. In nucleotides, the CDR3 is TGCAGCGCCGGGACAGAGCAGTTCTGC.

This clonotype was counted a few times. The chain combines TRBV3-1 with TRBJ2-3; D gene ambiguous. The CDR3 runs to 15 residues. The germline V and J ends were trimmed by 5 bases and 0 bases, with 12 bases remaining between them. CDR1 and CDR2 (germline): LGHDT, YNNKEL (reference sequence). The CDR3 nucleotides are TGTGCCAGCAGCAAGGTCTTCTTTAGCACAGATACGCAGTATTTT. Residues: CASSKVFFSTDTQYF.

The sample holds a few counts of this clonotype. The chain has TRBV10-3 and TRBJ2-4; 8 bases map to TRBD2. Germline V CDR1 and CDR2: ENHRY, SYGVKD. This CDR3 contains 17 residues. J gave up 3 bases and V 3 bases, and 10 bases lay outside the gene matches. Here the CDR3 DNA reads TGTGCCATCAGTGAAGAAGAAATAGCGGGGCACAAAAACATTCAGTACTTC. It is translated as CAISEEEIAGHKNIQYF.

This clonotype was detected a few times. The CDR3 nucleotides read TGTGCCAGCAGCAGGGGCTTGCTTGGCTCACGCCAAGAGACCCAGTACTTC. This gives the protein CASSRGLLGSRQETQYF. V is TRBV5-8 and J is TRBJ2-5; weak D call: TRBD1 (5 bases). The V end was cut by 4 bases, the J end by 1 base, with 20 bases between. CDR3 length: 17 amino acids. Germline CDR1 is SGHTS and CDR2 is YDEGEE.

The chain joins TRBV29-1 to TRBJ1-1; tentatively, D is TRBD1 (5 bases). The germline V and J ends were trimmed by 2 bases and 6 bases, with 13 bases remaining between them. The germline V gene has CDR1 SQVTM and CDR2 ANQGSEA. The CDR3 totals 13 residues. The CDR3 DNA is TGCAGCGTTGAATTAAGGGGATCGGCTGAAGCTTTCTTT. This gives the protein CSVELRGSAEAFF.

CDR3 amino acids: CASSSSSGGGYTF. The CDR3 DNA reads as TGTGCCAGCAGCTCCTCCTCGGGGGGCGGCTACACCTTC. The chain couples TRBV5-5 to TRBJ1-2; D perhaps matches TRBD1 (6 bases). The germline gives CDR1 SGHKS, CDR2 YYEKEE (reference sequence). This CDR3 is 13 amino acids long. With 3 bases removed from V and 8 bases from J, the gap between germline ends came to 14 bases.